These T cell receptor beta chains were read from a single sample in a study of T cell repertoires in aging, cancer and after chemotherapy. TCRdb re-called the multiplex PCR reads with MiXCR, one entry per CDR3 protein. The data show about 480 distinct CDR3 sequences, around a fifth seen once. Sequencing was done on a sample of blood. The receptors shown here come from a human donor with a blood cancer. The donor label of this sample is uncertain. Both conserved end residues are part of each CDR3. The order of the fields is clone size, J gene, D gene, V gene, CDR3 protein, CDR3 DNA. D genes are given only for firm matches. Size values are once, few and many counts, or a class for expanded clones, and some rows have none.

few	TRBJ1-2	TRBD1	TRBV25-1	CATRQGLYGYTF	TGTGCCACCAGACAGGGGTTATATGGCTACACCTTC
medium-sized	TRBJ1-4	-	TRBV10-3	CAISESLGRLFF	TGTGCCATCAGTGAGTCCCTGGGGCGCCTGTTTTTT
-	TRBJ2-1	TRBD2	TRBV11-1	CASSRRALAGGNEQFF	TGTGCCAGCAGCCGAAGGGCGCTAGCGGGAGGTAATGAGCAGTTCTTC
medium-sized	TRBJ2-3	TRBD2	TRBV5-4	CASSLASGAGDTQYF	TGTGCCAGCAGCTTGGCTAGCGGGGCGGGTGATACGCAGTATTTT
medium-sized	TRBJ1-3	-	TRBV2	CASSDRGGGDRNTIYF	TGTGCCAGCAGTGACCGGGGGGGGGGCGATCGGAACACCATATATTTT
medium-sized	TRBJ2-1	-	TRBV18	CASSPPGIEQFF	TGTGCCAGCTCACCACCTGGGATTGAGCAGTTCTTC
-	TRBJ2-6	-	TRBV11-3	CARGPGSGANVLTF	TGTGCCAGGGGCCCAGGCTCTGGGGCCAACGTCCTGACTTTC
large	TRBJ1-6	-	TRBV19	CASSVGPMDSPLHF	TGTGCCAGTAGTGTGGGACCGATGGATTCACCCCTCCACTTT
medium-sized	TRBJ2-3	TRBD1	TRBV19	CASSRPPYRGDTQYF	TGTGCCAGTAGTAGACCCCCCTACAGGGGAGATACGCAGTATTTT
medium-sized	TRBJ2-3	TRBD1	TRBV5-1	CASSQGQGAEDTQYF	TGCGCCAGCAGCCAAGGACAGGGGGCGGAAGATACGCAGTATTTT
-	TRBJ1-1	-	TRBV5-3	CARSTDTWKTEAFF	TGTGCCAGAAGCACGGACACCTGGAAAACTGAAGCTTTCTTT
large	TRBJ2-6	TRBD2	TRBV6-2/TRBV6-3	CASSAPLGLAGASGANVLTF	TGTGCCAGCAGTGCACCCTTGGGACTAGCGGGAGCGTCTGGGGCCAACGTCCTGACTTTC
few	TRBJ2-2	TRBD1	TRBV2	CASILPRDRNTGELFF	TGTGCCAGCATCCTACCCCGGGACAGAAACACCGGGGAGCTGTTTTTT
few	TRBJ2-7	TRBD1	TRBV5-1	CASSPRTGNPYEQYF	TGCGCCAGCAGCCCCCGGACAGGGAACCCCTACGAGCAGTACTTC
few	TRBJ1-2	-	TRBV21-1	CASSKEEGGYGYTF	TGTGCCAGCAGCAAAGAGGAGGGGGGCTATGGCTACACCTTC
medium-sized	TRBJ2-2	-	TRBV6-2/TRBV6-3	CASKFPGTNTGELFF	TGTGCCAGCAAATTCCCGGGGACGAACACCGGGGAGCTGTTTTTT
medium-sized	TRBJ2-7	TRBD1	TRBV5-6	CASSLGTGYEQYF	TGTGCCAGCAGCTTGGGGACAGGGTACGAGCAGTACTTC
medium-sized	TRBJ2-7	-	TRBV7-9	CASSPTGLSYEQYF	TGTGCCAGCAGCCCGACGGGGCTCTCCTACGAGCAGTACTTC
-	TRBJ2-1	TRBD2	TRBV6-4	CASSVLAGSYNEQFF	TGTGCCAGCAGTGTTCTAGCGGGGTCCTACAATGAGCAGTTCTTC
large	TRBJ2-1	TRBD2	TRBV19	CASRPSSGSLNEQFF	TGTGCCAGTAGGCCGTCCAGCGGGAGTCTCAATGAGCAGTTCTTC
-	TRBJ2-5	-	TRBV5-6	CASTRQDNQETQYF	TGTGCCAGCACGCGACAGGACAATCAAGAGACCCAGTACTTC
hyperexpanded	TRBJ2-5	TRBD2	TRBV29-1	CSVEDGRGREETQYF	TGCAGCGTTGAAGACGGCCGTGGGAGGGAGGAGACCCAGTACTTC